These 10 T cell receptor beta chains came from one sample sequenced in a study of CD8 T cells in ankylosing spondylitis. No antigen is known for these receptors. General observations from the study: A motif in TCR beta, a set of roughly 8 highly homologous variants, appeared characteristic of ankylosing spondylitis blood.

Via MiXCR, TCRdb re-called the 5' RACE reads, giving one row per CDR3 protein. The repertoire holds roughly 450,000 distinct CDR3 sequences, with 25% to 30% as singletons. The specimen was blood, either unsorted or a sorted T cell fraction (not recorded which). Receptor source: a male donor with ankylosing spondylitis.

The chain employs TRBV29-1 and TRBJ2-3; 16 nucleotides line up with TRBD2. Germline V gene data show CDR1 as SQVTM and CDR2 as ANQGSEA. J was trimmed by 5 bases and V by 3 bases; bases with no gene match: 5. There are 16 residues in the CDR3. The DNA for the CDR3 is TGCAGCGTTGAGGGGACTAGCGGGAGGGCCGTAGATACGCAGTATTTT. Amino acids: CSVEGTSGRAVDTQYF.

The CDR3 reads CASSQNGGNSPLHF. The CDR3 nucleotides read TGTGCCAGCAGCCAGAACGGAGGAAATTCACCCCTCCACTTT. The chain employs TRBV3-1 and TRBJ1-6; D gene uncertain. Per germline, CDR1 LGHDT and CDR2 YNNKEL (reference sequence). The CDR3 runs 14 residues. The V end lost 3 bases, the J end lost 7 bases, and 10 bases lay between the germline ends.

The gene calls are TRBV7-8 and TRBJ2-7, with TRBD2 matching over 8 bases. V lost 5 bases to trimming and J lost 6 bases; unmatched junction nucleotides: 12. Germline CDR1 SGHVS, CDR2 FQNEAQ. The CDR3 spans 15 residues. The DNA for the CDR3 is TGTGCCAGCAGCCAGCTGGGAGCGGGAGACAGCGAGCAGTACTTC. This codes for CASSQLGAGDSEQYF.

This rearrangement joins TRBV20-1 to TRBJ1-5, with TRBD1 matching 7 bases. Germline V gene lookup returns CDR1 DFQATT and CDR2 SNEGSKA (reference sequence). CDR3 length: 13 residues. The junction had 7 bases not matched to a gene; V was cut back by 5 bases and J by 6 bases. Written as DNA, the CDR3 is TGCAGTGCTTCCTACAGGGGAGCTCAGCCCCAGCATTTT. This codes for CSASYRGAQPQHF.

The CDR3 coding sequence is TGCGCCAGCAGCCTCTCTAGCGGAGGGAGCACAGATACGCAGTATTTT. It is translated as CASSLSSGGSTDTQYF. The V and J genes are TRBV5-1 and TRBJ2-3; 7 nucleotides agree with TRBD2. Unmatched junction bases numbered 8, after V lost 4 bases and J lost 0 bases. Germline assignment: CDR1 SGHRS and CDR2 YFSETQ. The CDR3 contains 16 residues. The entire variable domain, with the rest obtained from reference TRBV5-1 and TRBJ2-3, is as follows: KAGVTQTPRYLIKTRGQQVTLSCSPISGHRSVSWYQQTPGQGLQFLFEYFSETQRNKGNFPGRFSGRQFSNSRSEMNVSTLELGDSALYLCASSLSSGGSTDTQYFGPGTRLTVL.

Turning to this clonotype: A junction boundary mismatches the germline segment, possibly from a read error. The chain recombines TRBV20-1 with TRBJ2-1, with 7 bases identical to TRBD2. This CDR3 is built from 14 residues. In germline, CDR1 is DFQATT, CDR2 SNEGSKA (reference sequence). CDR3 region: CSARDGLGENGQFF. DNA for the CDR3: TGCAGTGCTAGGGATGGACTAGGGGAGAATGGGCAGTTCTTC.

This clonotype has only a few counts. In nucleotides, the CDR3 is TGCAGCGGCGGGAGCACAGATACGCAGTATTTT. It is translated as CSGGSTDTQYF. This chain links TRBV29-1 with TRBJ2-3; a weak D match, TRBD2 (5 bases). Looked up from germline, CDR1 is SQVTM and CDR2 is ANQGSEA. Deletions cut 7 bases from V and 0 bases from J, with 5 bases between. There are 11 residues in the CDR3.

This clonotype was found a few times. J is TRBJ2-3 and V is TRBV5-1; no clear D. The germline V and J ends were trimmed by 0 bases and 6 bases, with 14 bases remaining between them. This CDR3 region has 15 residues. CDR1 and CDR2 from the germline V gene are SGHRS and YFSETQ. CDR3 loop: CASSLAVSVLDTQYF. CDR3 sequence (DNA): TGCGCCAGCAGCTTGGCCGTCTCGGTTCTCGATACGCAGTATTTT.

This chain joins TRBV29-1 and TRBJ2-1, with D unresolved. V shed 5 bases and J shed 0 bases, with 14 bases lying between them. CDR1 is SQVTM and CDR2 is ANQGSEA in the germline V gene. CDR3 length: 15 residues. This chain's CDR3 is CSVSPVGYSYNEQFF. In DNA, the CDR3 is TGCAGCGTTTCCCCCGTCGGGTACTCCTACAATGAGCAGTTCTTC.

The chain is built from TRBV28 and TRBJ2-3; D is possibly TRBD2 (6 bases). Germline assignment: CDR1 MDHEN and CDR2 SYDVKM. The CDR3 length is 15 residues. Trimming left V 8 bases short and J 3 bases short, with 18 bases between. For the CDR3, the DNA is TGTGCCAGCGAGGAAACCCCGGGGGTGACAGATACGCAGTATTTT. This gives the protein CASEETPGVTDTQYF.